A selection of T cell receptor beta chains follows, all from one sample in a study of T cell clonotyping in hematopoietic cell transplantation. Data came from immunoSEQ multiplex PCR; TCRdb stores just in-frame clones and leaves some out. This sample has about 15,000 clones, with approximately 83% found just once. Sequenced input: peripheral blood mononuclear cells. The receptors derive from a middle-aged woman in good health. Some clones in this sample may be carry-over from other donors' samples. Both conserved end residues are part of each CDR3. Fields, in order: V gene, J gene, D gene, clone size, CDR3 protein, CDR3 DNA. The D gene is left open where the match is weak. Expanded clones are given a class, and other clones once, few, many or no size at all.

V: TRBV4-3; J: TRBJ1-5; D: NA; size: once; CDR3: CASSLGRKEPQHF; DNA: TGCGCCAGCAGCCTCGGCAGGAAAGAGCCCCAGCATTTT
V: TRBV7-2; J: TRBJ1-5; D: NA; size: NA; CDR3: CASSLVGRRNQPQHF; DNA: TGTGCCAGCAGCTTAGTAGGACGGAGGAATCAGCCCCAGCATTTT
V: TRBV5-8; J: TRBJ2-7; D: TRBD1; size: NA; CDR3: CASSLGQGLTYEQYF; DNA: TGTGCCAGCAGCTTGGGACAGGGCCTAACCTACGAGCAGTACTTC
V: TRBV7-9; J: TRBJ2-1; D: TRBD2; size: medium-sized; CDR3: CAGAGGPDNEQFF; DNA: TGTGCTGGAGCGGGAGGGCCGGACAATGAGCAGTTCTTC
V: TRBV2; J: TRBJ1-1; D: NA; size: NA; CDR3: CASSEIGATEAFF; DNA: TGTGCCAGCAGTGAAATCGGGGCCACTGAAGCTTTCTTT
V: TRBV25-1; J: TRBJ2-5; D: NA; size: NA; CDR3: CASSERGHQETQYF; DNA: TGTGCCAGCAGTGAACGGGGTCACCAAGAGACCCAGTACTTC
V: TRBV30; J: TRBJ1-6; D: TRBD1; size: NA; CDR3: CAWSSGQDNSPLHF; DNA: TGTGCCTGGAGCTCGGGACAGGATAATTCACCCCTCCACTTT
V: TRBV25-1; J: TRBJ1-6; D: NA; size: NA; CDR3: CASSLGANNNSPLHF; DNA: TGTGCCAGCAGTCTCGGCGCGAATAATAATTCACCCCTCCACTTT
V: TRBV2; J: TRBJ1-3; D: NA; size: few; CDR3: CASTESGAMGNTIYF; DNA: TGTGCCAGCACCGAATCCGGGGCCATGGGAAACACCATATATTTT
V: TRBV10-3; J: TRBJ2-7; D: NA; size: NA; CDR3: CAISESGYEQYF; DNA: TGTGCCATCAGTGAGTCAGGCTACGAGCAGTACTTC
V: TRBV4-1; J: TRBJ2-1; D: TRBD2; size: NA; CDR3: CASSQEGLASYNEQFF; DNA: TGCGCCAGCAGCCAAGAGGGACTAGCGAGCTACAATGAGCAGTTCTTC
V: TRBV19; J: TRBJ1-1; D: NA; size: NA; CDR3: CASSPQNTEAFF; DNA: TGTGCCAGTAGTCCTCAGAACACTGAAGCTTTCTTT
V: TRBV7-2; J: TRBJ2-7; D: TRBD2; size: NA; CDR3: CASSLAGGPPYEQYF; DNA: TGTGCCAGCAGCTTAGCGGGAGGGCCTCCCTACGAGCAGTACTTC
V: TRBV4-3; J: TRBJ2-7; D: NA; size: NA; CDR3: CASSQAGATYEQYF; DNA: TGCGCCAGCAGCCAAGCGGGGGCAACCTACGAGCAGTACTTC
V: TRBV28; J: TRBJ2-4; D: NA; size: few; CDR3: CASNPGPKNIQYF; DNA: TGTGCCAGCAACCCGGGGCCCAAAAACATTCAGTACTTC
V: TRBV10-3; J: TRBJ1-4; D: NA; size: NA; CDR3: CAISDQGAKLFF; DNA: TGTGCCATCAGTGATCAGGGCGCGAAACTGTTTTTT